This T cell receptor (beta chain) was identified in a study of blood T cell repertoires in COVID-19. Sequencing was performed with immunoSEQ multiplex PCR; in TCRdb, only in-frame clones are kept and a portion is missing. The data hold about 180,000 clones, with around four fifths observed a single time. This CDR3 comprises 11 residues. Per the germline V gene, CDR1 is DFQATT and CDR2 is SNEGSKA (reference sequence). The ends were cut back, 6 bases at V and 8 bases at J, with 13 bases in the middle. V and J are TRBV20-1 and TRBJ1-1, with D possibly matching TRBD1 (6 bases). This TCR was recovered from a woman aged 40 to 50 with COVID-19, enrolled during active disease. What was sequenced was peripheral blood. CDR3 sequence reads: CSAGGRLEAFF. In nucleotides, the CDR3 is TGCAGTGCAGGGGGACGGCTCGAAGCTTTCTTT.